The next 23 T cell receptor beta chains were all read from a single sample in a study of blood T cell repertoires in COVID-19 (dated by TCRdb to about 2020). Receptor libraries were prepared by the immunoSEQ multiplex PCR assay. Imported from immuneACCESS, the table was reduced by TCRdb to in-frame sequences with V and J called. These copies leave out some clones; in studies compared against another copy, an unresolved V gene accounts for under half, and the cause of the remainder is not known. The table for this sample lists about 180,000 clones; less than 85% of them were counted only once. Around 7% of the sample goes to the ten largest clones. The sequencing sample was made of peripheral blood. All receptors derive from a human donor in a cohort sampled during active COVID-19.

The gene calls are TRBV11-2 and TRBJ2-3, with D maybe TRBD2 (7 bases). V lost 5 bases and J 2 bases, leaving 17 bases between the germline ends. CDR1 SGHAT and CDR2 FQNNGV come from the germline V gene. The CDR3 covers 16 residues. This chain's CDR3 is CASSQEGGEFTDTQYF. CDR3 nucleotide sequence: TGTGCCAGCAGCCAGGAGGGGGGGGAGTTCACAGATACGCAGTATTTT.

The rearrangement uses TRBV15 and TRBJ2-1, with 9 nucleotides matching TRBD2. The CDR3 is 14 residues long. The germline gives CDR1 LNHNV, CDR2 YYDKDF (reference sequence). The V gene end was trimmed by 5 bases and the J gene end by 7 bases; junction bases not matched to a gene: 6. CDR3 protein: CATSGSGGGNEQFF. The CDR3 DNA sequence: TGTGCCACCAGCGGTAGCGGGGGAGGGAATGAGCAGTTCTTC. Filled out from reference TRBV15 and TRBJ2-1, the complete variable domain reads DAMVIQNPRYQVTQFGKPVTLSCSQTLNHNVMYWYQQKSSQAPKLLFHYYDKDFNNEADTPDNFQSRRPNTSFCFLDIRSPGLGDTAMYLCATSGSGGGNEQFFGPGTRLTVL.

The chain couples TRBV18 to TRBJ2-3; 8 bases are a match to TRBD2. Germline V gives CDR1 KGHSH, CDR2 LQKENI. Losses at the gene ends were 2 bases for V and 1 base for J; bases not matched to a gene: 2. The CDR3 spans 15 residues. Here the CDR3 DNA reads TGTGCCAGCTCACCAAGGCGGGGGGGCACAGATACGCAGTATTTT. It yields the protein CASSPRRGGTDTQYF.

This rearrangement joins TRBV30 to TRBJ1-5; D possibly corresponds to TRBD1 (6 bases). The CDR3 spans 14 residues. The germline V and J ends were trimmed by 0 bases and 1 base, with 7 bases remaining between them. Germline V gene sequence: CDR1 GTSNPN, CDR2 SVGIG (reference sequence). The CDR3 loop reads CAWSVRGSNQPQHF. The CDR3 DNA reads TGTGCCTGGAGTGTCAGGGGAAGCAATCAGCCCCAGCATTTT. Full variable domain (rest looked up from reference TRBV30 and TRBJ1-5): SQTIHQWPATLVQPVGSPLSLECTVEGTSNPNLYWYRQAAGRGLQLLFYSVGIGQISSEVPQNLSASRPQDRQFILSSKKLLLSDSGFYLCAWSVRGSNQPQHFGDGTRLSIL.

This rearrangement joins TRBV4-1 to TRBJ1-2, with 10 positions matching TRBD1. The CDR3 is 16 residues long. The germline V gene encodes CDR1 MGHRA and CDR2 YSYEKL. Trimming took 2 bases from V and 4 from J; bases not matched to a gene: 7. The CDR3 nucleotides are TGCGCCAGCAGCCAACGACAGGGGGCACGGGGCTATGGCTACACCTTC. Protein: CASSQRQGARGYGYTF.

The V and J genes are TRBV5-1 and TRBJ2-7; TRBD2 matches at 8 bases. CDR3 length equals 15 residues. Germline V lookup: CDR1 SGHRS, CDR2 YFSETQ. Losses at the gene ends were 4 bases for V and 3 bases for J; bases not matched to a gene: 9. This chain's CDR3 is CASSTGLVGIYEQYF. CDR3 nucleotides: TGCGCCAGCAGCACGGGACTAGTCGGCATCTACGAGCAGTACTTC.

The rearrangement links TRBV18 to TRBJ1-1, with 10 bases lining up with TRBD1. Unmatched junction bases numbered 11, after V lost 5 bases and J lost 5 bases. The CDR3 contains 16 residues. CDR1 and CDR2 from the germline V gene are KGHSH and LQKENI. The chain's CDR3 is CASSRQGAGLGTEAFF. CDR3 coding DNA: TGTGCCAGCTCAAGACAGGGGGCGGGTTTGGGTACTGAAGCTTTCTTT.

The chain uses TRBV19 and TRBJ1-1; D is unresolved. The CDR3 runs 14 residues. CDR1 and CDR2 from the germline V gene are LNHDA and SQIVND (reference sequence). The V gene lost 2 bases and the J gene lost 3 bases, with 10 bases spanning the gap. The CDR3 here is CASSINSLDTEAFF. The CDR3 DNA sequence: TGTGCCAGTAGTATAAACAGCTTGGACACTGAAGCTTTCTTT.

In this sample, this clone turned up once. The chain has TRBV6-5 and TRBJ1-1; D is possibly TRBD1 (5 bases). Per the germline V gene, CDR1 is MNHEY and CDR2 is SVGAGI. V dropped 6 bases and J dropped 5 bases, with 13 bases sitting between them. This CDR3 region has 13 residues. The CDR3 nucleotides are TGTGCCAGCAGACCCGGGGGGGTGACTGAAGCTTTCTTT. Protein: CASRPGGVTEAFF.

V and J are TRBV21-1 and TRBJ2-7; the table's D call, TRBD2, has no DNA check behind it. TRBV21-1 is classified as a pseudogene. The CDR3 has 16 residues. DNA for the CDR3: TGTGCCAGCAGTATCGGGCGGACTCATCTATCCTACGAGCAGTACTTC. Its protein is CASSIGRTHLSYEQYF.

The genes are TRBV15 and TRBJ1-6, with D hard to call. CDR3 size: 14 residues. Looked up from germline, CDR1 is LNHNV and CDR2 is YYDKDF (reference sequence). V was cut by 7 bases and J by 6 bases, with 13 bases left in between. DNA of the CDR3: TGTGCCACCAAACGTGGGCTCGGTAATTCACCCCTCCACTTT. Its translation is CATKRGLGNSPLHF.

The V gene is TRBV10-3, the J gene TRBJ1-1; D is uncertain. CDR1 is ENHRY, CDR2 SYGVKD, per germline. V gave up 3 bases and J gave up 5 bases, with 13 bases separating them. The CDR3 length is 14 residues. CDR3 residues: CAISDPGRGTEAFF. CDR3 DNA: TGTGCCATCAGTGATCCGGGGAGAGGGACTGAAGCTTTCTTT.

The chain has TRBV5-6 and TRBJ1-6; TRBD1 might be the D (6 bases). CDR1 and CDR2 (germline): SGHDT, YYEEEE. V was cut by 1 base and J by 7 bases, with 15 bases left in between. The CDR3 loop spans 16 amino acids. CDR3 bases: TGTGCCAGCAGCTTGCGGGCGGGGGCTTTCAATTCACCCCTCCACTTT. As protein: CASSLRAGAFNSPLHF. The entire variable domain, with the rest obtained from reference TRBV5-6 and TRBJ1-6, is as follows: DAGVTQSPTHLIKTRGQQVTLRCSPKSGHDTVSWYQQALGQGPQFIFQYYEEEERQRGNFPDRFSGHQFPNYSSELNVNALLLGDSALYLCASSLRAGAFNSPLHFGNGTRLTVT.

The gene calls are TRBV15 and TRBJ2-1, with D perhaps matching TRBD2 (5 bases). The germline V gene encodes CDR1 LNHNV and CDR2 YYDKDF (reference sequence). V dropped 1 base and J dropped 0 bases, with 19 bases sitting between them. The CDR3 consists of 19 residues. The DNA of the CDR3 is TGTGCCACCAGCAGAGGCCCTCAACTAGGCACATTCTCCTACAATGAGCAGTTCTTC. It encodes CATSRGPQLGTFSYNEQFF. The whole variable domain, remainder taken from reference TRBV15 and TRBJ2-1, is DAMVIQNPRYQVTQFGKPVTLSCSQTLNHNVMYWYQQKSSQAPKLLFHYYDKDFNNEADTPDNFQSRRPNTSFCFLDIRSPGLGDTAMYLCATSRGPQLGTFSYNEQFFGPGTRLTVL.

The chain couples TRBV21-1 to TRBJ1-2; the D call of TRBD1 is as the table states it, not checked on the DNA. TRBV21-1 is noted as a pseudogene. CDR3 size: 11 residues. This CDR3 reads CASSKVQGYTF. CDR3 coding DNA: TGTGCCAGCAGCAAAGTTCAGGGCTACACCTTC.

V gene TRBV18 combines with J gene TRBJ1-1; 7 bases fit TRBD1. J gave up 0 bases and V 5 bases, and 6 bases lay outside the gene matches. Germline V gene data show CDR1 as KGHSH and CDR2 as LQKENI. This CDR3 has 15 residues. CDR3 in amino acids: CASSSTGQMNTEAFF. For the CDR3, the DNA is TGTGCCAGCTCATCCACGGGACAGATGAACACTGAAGCTTTCTTT.

V and J are TRBV11-2 and TRBJ2-3; TRBD2 matches 7 bases. The CDR3 extends over 19 amino acids. Germline CDR1 SGHAT, CDR2 FQNNGV. Trimming at V came to 0 bases and at J to 0 bases, leaving 12 bases not matched to a gene. This CDR3 reads CASSLDVTGGFTSTDTQYF. Written as DNA, the CDR3 is TGTGCCAGCAGCTTAGATGTGACGGGGGGATTCACTAGCACAGATACGCAGTATTTT. The entire variable domain, with the rest obtained from reference TRBV11-2 and TRBJ2-3, is as follows: EAGVAQSPRYKIIEKRQSVAFWCNPISGHATLYWYQQILGQGPKLLIQFQNNGVVDDSQLPKDRFSAERLKGVDSTLKIQPAKLEDSAVYLCASSLDVTGGFTSTDTQYFGPGTRLTVL.

J is TRBJ1-4 and V is TRBV11-2; 10 bases line up with TRBD1. Germline trimming cut 5 bases from V and 6 bases from J; bases unmatched to any gene: 3. The CDR3 loop spans 14 amino acids. The germline V gene has CDR1 SGHAT and CDR2 FQNNGV. Here the CDR3 reads CASSPGTGDEKLFF. The CDR3 region has the DNA TGTGCCAGCAGCCCCGGGACAGGGGATGAAAAACTGTTTTTT.

The CDR3 protein is CASSSPAGVAEAFF. The CDR3 nucleotides read TGTGCCAGTAGTTCCCCGGCAGGGGTAGCTGAAGCTTTCTTT. V gene TRBV19 combines with J gene TRBJ1-1; tentative D call: TRBD1 (6 bases). Trimming took 5 bases from V and 6 from J, leaving 16 bases between them. The CDR3 contains 14 residues. CDR1 LNHDA and CDR2 SQIVND come from the germline V gene (reference sequence).

V usage is TRBV7-3 and J usage is TRBJ2-5, with a possible D match to TRBD2 (5 bases). The CDR3 extends over 14 amino acids. V lost 1 base and J 3 bases, leaving 9 bases between the germline ends. Per the germline V gene, CDR1 is SGHTA and CDR2 is FQGTGA. As DNA, the CDR3 is TGTGCCAGCAGCTTAAATTCGGGAAAAGAGACCCAGTACTTC. The encoded protein is CASSLNSGKETQYF.

The chain links TRBV24-1 to TRBJ1-2, with D maybe TRBD1 (5 bases). Trimming removed 8 bases at V and 8 bases at J, with 14 bases between. This CDR3 is 12 amino acids long. Germline V gene sequence: CDR1 KGHDR, CDR2 SFDVKD. Here the CDR3 reads CATTDSTDGYTF. CDR3 sequence (DNA): TGTGCCACCACCGACAGTACGGACGGCTACACCTTC.

This chain connects TRBV9 to TRBJ2-5; D is unclear. Germline V lookup: CDR1 SGDLS, CDR2 YYNGEE. This CDR3 contains 13 residues. Trimming shortened V by 2 bases and J by 5 bases, and 10 bases separated the two germline ends. The CDR3 sequence is CASSVEDWETQYF. CDR3 coding DNA: TGTGCCAGCAGCGTGGAAGACTGGGAGACCCAGTACTTC.

The chain links TRBV12-3 or TRBV12-4 to TRBJ2-2; possibly TRBD2 for D (5 bases). The CDR3 spans 12 residues. Trimming cost V 5 bases and J 7 bases, with 8 bases left between them. CDR3 DNA: TGTGCCAGCAGTGGGCGGGTCGGGGAGCTGTTTTTT. Translation gives CASSGRVGELFF.